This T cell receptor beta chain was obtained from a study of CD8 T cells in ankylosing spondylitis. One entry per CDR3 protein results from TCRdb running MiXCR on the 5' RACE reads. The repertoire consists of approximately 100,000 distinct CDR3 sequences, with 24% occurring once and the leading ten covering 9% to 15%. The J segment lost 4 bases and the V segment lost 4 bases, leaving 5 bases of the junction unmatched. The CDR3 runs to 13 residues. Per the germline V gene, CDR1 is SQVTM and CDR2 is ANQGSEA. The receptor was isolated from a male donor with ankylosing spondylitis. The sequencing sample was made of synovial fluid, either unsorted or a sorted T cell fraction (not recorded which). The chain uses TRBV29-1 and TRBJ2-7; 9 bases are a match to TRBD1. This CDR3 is CSVARDRVYEQYF. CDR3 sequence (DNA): TGCAGCGTTGCCCGGGACAGGGTTTACGAGCAGTACTTC.